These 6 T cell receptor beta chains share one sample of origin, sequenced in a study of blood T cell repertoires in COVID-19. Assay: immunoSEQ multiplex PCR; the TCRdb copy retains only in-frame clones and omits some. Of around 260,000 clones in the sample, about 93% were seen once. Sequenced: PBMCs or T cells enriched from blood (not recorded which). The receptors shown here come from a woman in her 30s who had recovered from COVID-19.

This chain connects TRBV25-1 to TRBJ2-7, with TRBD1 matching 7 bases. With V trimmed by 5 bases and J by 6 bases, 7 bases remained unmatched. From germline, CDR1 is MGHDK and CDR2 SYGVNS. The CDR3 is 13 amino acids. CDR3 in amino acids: CASSQRQGFEQYF. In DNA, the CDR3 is TGTGCCAGCAGTCAAAGACAGGGTTTCGAGCAGTACTTC.

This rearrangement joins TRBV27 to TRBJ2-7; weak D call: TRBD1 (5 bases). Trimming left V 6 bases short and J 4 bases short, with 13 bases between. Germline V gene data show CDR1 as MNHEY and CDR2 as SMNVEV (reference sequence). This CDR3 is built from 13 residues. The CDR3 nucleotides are TGTGCCAGCAGAGGTACGAGACAGTACGAGCAGTACTTC. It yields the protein CASRGTRQYEQYF.

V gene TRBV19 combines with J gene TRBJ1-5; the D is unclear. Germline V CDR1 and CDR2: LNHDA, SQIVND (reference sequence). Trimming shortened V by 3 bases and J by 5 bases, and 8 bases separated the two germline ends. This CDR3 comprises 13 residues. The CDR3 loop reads CASSMAEDQPQHF. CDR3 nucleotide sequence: TGTGCCAGTAGTATGGCCGAGGATCAGCCCCAGCATTTT.

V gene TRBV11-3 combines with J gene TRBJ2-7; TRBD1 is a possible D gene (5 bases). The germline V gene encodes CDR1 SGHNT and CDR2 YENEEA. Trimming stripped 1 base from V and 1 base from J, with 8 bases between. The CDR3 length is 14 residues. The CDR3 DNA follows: TGTGCCAGCAGCTTAGTCAGGGTTTCCTACGAGCAGTACTTC. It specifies CASSLVRVSYEQYF.

This chain's CDR3 is CASSSVGGGNQPQHF. CDR3 bases: TGTGCCAGCTCATCAGTAGGGGGCGGGAATCAGCCCCAGCATTTT. V usage is TRBV18 and J usage is TRBJ1-5; 7 positions match TRBD1. CDR3 length: 15 amino acids. The germline V gene encodes CDR1 KGHSH and CDR2 LQKENI. The junction had 8 bases not matched to a gene; V was cut back by 5 bases and J by 4 bases.

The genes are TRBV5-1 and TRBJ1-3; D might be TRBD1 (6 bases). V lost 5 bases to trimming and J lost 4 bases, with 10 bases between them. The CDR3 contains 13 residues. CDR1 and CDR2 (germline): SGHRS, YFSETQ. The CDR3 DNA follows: TGCGCCAGCAGGGACACAGGGGGAAACACCATATATTTT. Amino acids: CASRDTGGNTIYF.